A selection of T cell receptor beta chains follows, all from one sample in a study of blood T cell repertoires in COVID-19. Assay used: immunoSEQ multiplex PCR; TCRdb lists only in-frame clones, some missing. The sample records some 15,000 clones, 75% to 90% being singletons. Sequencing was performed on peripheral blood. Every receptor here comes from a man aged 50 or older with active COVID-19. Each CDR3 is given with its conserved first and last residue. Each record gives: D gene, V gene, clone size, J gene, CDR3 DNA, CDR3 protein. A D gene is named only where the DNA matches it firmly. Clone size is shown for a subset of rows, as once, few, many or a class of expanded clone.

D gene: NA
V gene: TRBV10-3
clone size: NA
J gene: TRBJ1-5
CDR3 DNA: TGTGCCATCAGTGATGGGACAAGTAATAGCAATCAGCCCCAGCATTTT
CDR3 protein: CAISDGTSNSNQPQHF

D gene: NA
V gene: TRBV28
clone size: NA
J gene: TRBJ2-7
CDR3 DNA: TGTGCCACCATTCGGGGAGGGGGCGAGCAGTACTTC
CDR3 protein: CATIRGGGEQYF

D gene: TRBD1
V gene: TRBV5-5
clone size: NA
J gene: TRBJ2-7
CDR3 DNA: TGTGCCAGCAGCTTGGAGGGGGACAGGAGGTACGAGCAGTACTTC
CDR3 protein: CASSLEGDRRYEQYF

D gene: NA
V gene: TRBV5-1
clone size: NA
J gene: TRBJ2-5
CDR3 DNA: TGCGCCAGCAGCTTGGTTCCACAAGAGACCCAGTACTTC
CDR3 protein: CASSLVPQETQYF

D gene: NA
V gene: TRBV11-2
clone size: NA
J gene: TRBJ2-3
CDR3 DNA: TGTGCCAGCAGCGTCAATGCCGGGGGCACAGATACGCAGTATTTT
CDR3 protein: CASSVNAGGTDTQYF

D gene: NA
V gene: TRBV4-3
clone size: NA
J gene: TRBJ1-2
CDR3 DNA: TGCGCCAGCAGCCAAGATGGCAACACAGATATGGACTCCTATGGCTACACCTTC
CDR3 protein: CASSQDGNTDMDSYGYTF

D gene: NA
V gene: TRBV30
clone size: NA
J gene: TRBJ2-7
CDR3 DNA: TGTGCCTGGAGTTCCCTTGGGGACTCGAGCTACGAGCAGTACTTC
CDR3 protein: CAWSSLGDSSYEQYF

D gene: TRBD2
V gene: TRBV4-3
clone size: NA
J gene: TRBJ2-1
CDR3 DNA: TGCGCCAGCAGCCAAGAAGGGCTAGCGGGAGCGGGGGAGCAGTTCTTC
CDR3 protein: CASSQEGLAGAGEQFF

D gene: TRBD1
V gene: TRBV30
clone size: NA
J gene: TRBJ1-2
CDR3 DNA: TGTGCCTGCTGGGACAGACTCTATGGCTACACCTTC
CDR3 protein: CACWDRLYGYTF

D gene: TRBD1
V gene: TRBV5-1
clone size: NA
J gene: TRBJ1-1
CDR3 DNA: TGCGCCAGCAGCTTGCAGGCAGGGGGTAACACTGAAGCTTTCTTT
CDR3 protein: CASSLQAGGNTEAFF

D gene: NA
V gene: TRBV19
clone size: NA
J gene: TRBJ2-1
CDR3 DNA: TGTGCCAGTAGTATAGCGGGACAAATAAAAGGCAATGAGCAGTTCTTC
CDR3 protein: CASSIAGQIKGNEQFF

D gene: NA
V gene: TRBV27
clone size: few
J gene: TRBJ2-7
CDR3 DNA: TGTGCCAGCAGTCCCTCCCCGGGAGGAGGGGGGCGCGAGCAGTACTTC
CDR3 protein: CASSPSPGGGGREQYF

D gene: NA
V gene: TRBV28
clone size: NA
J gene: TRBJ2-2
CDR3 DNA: TGTGCCAGCAGTACGGGGTTGAGCACCGGGGAGCTGTTTTTT
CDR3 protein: CASSTGLSTGELFF

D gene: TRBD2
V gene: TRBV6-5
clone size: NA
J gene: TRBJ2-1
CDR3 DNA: TGTGCCAGCAGTTACGGGGCTAGCGGACACAATGAGCAGTTCTTC
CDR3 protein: CASSYGASGHNEQFF

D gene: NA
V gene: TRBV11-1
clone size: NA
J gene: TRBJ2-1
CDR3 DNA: TGTGCCAGCAGTCATATCCGGGTTAATGAGCAGTTCTTC
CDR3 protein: CASSHIRVNEQFF

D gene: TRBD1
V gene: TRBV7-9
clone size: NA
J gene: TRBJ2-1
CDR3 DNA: TGTGCCAGCAGCCCGACAGGGGGCCGGAGTGAGCAGTTCTTC
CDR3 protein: CASSPTGGRSEQFF

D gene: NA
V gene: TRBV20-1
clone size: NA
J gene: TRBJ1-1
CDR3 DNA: TGCAGTGCTAGTAGGCAGGCGAACACTGAAGCTTTCTTT
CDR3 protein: CSASRQANTEAFF

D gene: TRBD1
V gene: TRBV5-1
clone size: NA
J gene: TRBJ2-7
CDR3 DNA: TGCGCCAGCAGCTGGGGACAGGGTGGGTACGAGCAGTACTTC
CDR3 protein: CASSWGQGGYEQYF

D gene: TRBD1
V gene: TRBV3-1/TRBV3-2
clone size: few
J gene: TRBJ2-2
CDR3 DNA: TGTGCCAGCAGCCAAAGACAGGGTGGCGGGGAGCTGTTTTTT
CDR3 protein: CASSQRQGGGELFF

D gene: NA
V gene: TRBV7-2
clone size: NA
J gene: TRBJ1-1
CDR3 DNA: TGTGCCAGCAGCTCCAGTGTGACAGTTAACACTGAAGCTTTCTTT
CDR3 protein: CASSSSVTVNTEAFF

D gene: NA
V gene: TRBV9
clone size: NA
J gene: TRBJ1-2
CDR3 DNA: TGTGCCAGCAGCGTCACTCCGAATAATGGCTACACCTTC
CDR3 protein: CASSVTPNNGYTF

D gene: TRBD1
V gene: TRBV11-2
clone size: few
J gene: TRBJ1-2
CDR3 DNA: TGTGCCAGCAGCGGACGAGACAGGGGTAACTATGGCTACACCTTC
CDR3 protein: CASSGRDRGNYGYTF

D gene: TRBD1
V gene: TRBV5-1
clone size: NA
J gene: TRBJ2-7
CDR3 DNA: TGCGCCAGCAGCTTGTATCCGGGGACAGGGCGAATTCCCTACGAGCAGTACTTC
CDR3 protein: CASSLYPGTGRIPYEQYF

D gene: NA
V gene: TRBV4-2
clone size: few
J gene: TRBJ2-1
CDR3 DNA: TGTGCCAGCAGCGGCCGGACAGGGAGGGATGAGCAGTTCTTC
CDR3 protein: CASSGRTGRDEQFF